This entry features one TCR beta chain sequence. The antigen remains unidentified. Using immunoSEQ multiplex PCR, the repertoire was profiled, and TCRdb retains in-frame clones only, with some absent. The table lists roughly 180,000 clones, 75% to 90% of them singletons, with 2.7% in the top ten. The CDR3 is 13 residues long. In germline, CDR1 is GTSNPN, CDR2 SVGIG (reference sequence). Trimming removed 0 bases at V and 7 bases at J, with 12 bases between. The source of the sample is a study of T cell responses to AZD1222 COVID-19 vaccine. The study's findings and limits: Of spike-specific TCRs, nearly half reportedly target regions left unmutated in variants.

The receptor was isolated from an adult in good health. The chain uses TRBV30 and TRBJ1-2, with D uncertain. The specimen comprised peripheral blood, sampled on day 0 of MenACWY control vaccination. Here the CDR3 DNA reads TGTGCCTGGAGTGTGGCTCAGATGAGTGGCTACACCTTC. This gives the protein CAWSVAQMSGYTF. Full variable domain (outside the CDR3, taken from reference TRBV30 and TRBJ1-2): SQTIHQWPATLVQPVGSPLSLECTVEGTSNPNLYWYRQAAGRGLQLLFYSVGIGQISSEVPQNLSASRPQDRQFILSSKKLLLSDSGFYLCAWSVAQMSGYTFGSGTRLTVV.